The rows below give T cell receptor beta chains drawn from one sample of a study of shared clonotypes between healthy human individuals. Repertoires were generated with immunoSEQ multiplex PCR, while TCRdb's copy carries only in-frame clones and drops some. The sample has about 820,000 clones; about 92% are singletons. Specimen: naive CD8+ T cells sorted from blood. The receptors originated from a man in his thirties or forties in good health. Each CDR3 is given with its conserved first and last residue. D genes are given only for firm matches. Size tells how often a clone was seen (once, few, many) or the class of an expanded clone, and some rows leave it out.

V	J	size	D	DNA	CDR3
TRBV30	TRBJ2-7	.	TRBD1	TGTGCCTGGAGTGTACAGGGGCCGGAAAGGTCCTACGAGCAGTACTTC	CAWSVQGPERSYEQYF
TRBV5-4	TRBJ2-3	.	.	TGTGCCAGCAGCCCCGGTGGGTATACGCAGTATTTT	CASSPGGYTQYF
TRBV28	TRBJ1-1	.	.	TGTGCCAGCAGTTTAGGACAGAGCTCCATGAACACTGAAGCTTTCTTT	CASSLGQSSMNTEAFF
TRBV6-5	TRBJ1-5	.	.	TGTGCCGTCGACGGGTCATCCCAGCATTTT	CAVDGSSQHF
TRBV10-3	TRBJ2-2	.	TRBD2	TGTGCCATCAGTGAGTCGGCTAGCGGGAACACCGGGGAGCTGTTTTTT	CAISESASGNTGELFF
TRBV13	TRBJ1-1	.	.	TGTGCCAGCAGCTTAGGGTTTGCGGGGGACACTGAAGCTTTCTTT	CASSLGFAGDTEAFF
TRBV28	TRBJ2-7	.	.	TGTGCCAGCCAGGCCCTCTCCTACGAGCAGTACTTC	CASQALSYEQYF
TRBV15	TRBJ2-7	.	.	TGTGCCACCAGGAGGGAGGACAACTACGAGCAGTACTTC	CATRREDNYEQYF
TRBV28	TRBJ2-7	.	TRBD1	TGTGCCAGCAGTCACCCCCGCGGACAGGAGGACTACGAGCAGTACTTC	CASSHPRGQEDYEQYF
TRBV7-9	TRBJ1-2	.	TRBD1	TGTGCCAGCAGCCCTGGGACAGGCGTAAACTATGGCTACACCTTC	CASSPGTGVNYGYTF
TRBV7-8	TRBJ2-7	.	.	TGTGCCAGCAGCCCCCGGGACACCAACTACGAGCAGTACTTC	CASSPRDTNYEQYF
TRBV27	TRBJ2-3	.	TRBD2	TGTGCCAGCAGTTTAGCGGGAGGGCCGGAAGATACGCAGTATTTT	CASSLAGGPEDTQYF
TRBV7-6	TRBJ2-7	.	TRBD1	TGTGCCAGCAGCTTACTACAGGGGCCCCTGAACGAGCAGTACTTC	CASSLLQGPLNEQYF
TRBV15	TRBJ1-2	.	TRBD1	TGTGCCACCAGCGGACAGGGGGGCTATGGCTACACCTTC	CATSGQGGYGYTF
TRBV9	TRBJ2-5	.	.	TGTGCCAGCAGCGTAGGAATAGAGCCCCAAGAGACCCAGTACTTC	CASSVGIEPQETQYF
TRBV5-1	TRBJ2-1	.	TRBD2	TGCGCCAGCAGCCCGCCAAAAGCGGGGGAAGTCAATGAGCAGTTCTTC	CASSPPKAGEVNEQFF
TRBV7-9	TRBJ2-7	.	.	TGTGCCAGCAGCTTGGGACACAACTACGAGCAGTACTTC	CASSLGHNYEQYF
TRBV28	TRBJ2-7	.	TRBD2	TGTGCCAGCAGACCTCCGGGGGTGGGGAGGACTAGCGGGAGGTTCTACGAGCAGTACTTC	CASRPPGVGRTSGRFYEQYF
TRBV11-2	TRBJ2-1	.	TRBD2	TGTGCCAGCAGCTTCGGACTAGCGGGAGCCGTAACTTACAATGAGCAGTTCTTC	CASSFGLAGAVTYNEQFF
TRBV4-1	TRBJ2-7	.	.	TGCGCCAGCAGCCCTCTGGACCTAGTCTACGAGCAGTACTTC	CASSPLDLVYEQYF
TRBV4-3	TRBJ2-7	.	TRBD1	TGCGCCAGCAGCCAAGACTCACAGGGGGCTAATGAGCAGTACTTC	CASSQDSQGANEQYF
TRBV20-1	TRBJ2-7	once	.	TGCAGCCTTCAGGGATACGAGCAGTACTTC	CSLQGYEQYF
TRBV29-1	TRBJ2-1	.	TRBD2	TGCAGCGCCACCGTAGCGGGACTTTACAATGAGCAGTTCTTC	CSATVAGLYNEQFF
TRBV4-3	TRBJ1-2	.	TRBD1	TGCGCCAGCAGCCAAGACCCTGGGACAGGCAATGGCTACACCTTC	CASSQDPGTGNGYTF
TRBV5-4	TRBJ2-7	.	TRBD2	TGTGCCAGCAGCTTGGGACTAGCGGGAGGCTACGAGCAGTACTTC	CASSLGLAGGYEQYF
TRBV4-1	TRBJ2-1	.	.	TGCGCCAGCAGCCAAGGCCAGGGTTACAATGAGCAGTTCTTC	CASSQGQGYNEQFF
TRBV19	TRBJ1-5	.	TRBD1	TGTGCCAGTAGTGGGACAGCTTATAGCAATCAGCCCCAGCATTTT	CASSGTAYSNQPQHF
TRBV4-3	TRBJ1-2	.	TRBD1	TGCGCCAGCACCAAGGTGGGACAGGTCGACCCTCACTATGGCTACACCTTC	CASTKVGQVDPHYGYTF
TRBV4-1	TRBJ2-7	.	.	TGCGCCAGCAGCGACTACCCCGGCATGTTTGGCGAGCAGTACTTC	CASSDYPGMFGEQYF
TRBV27	TRBJ2-7	once	.	TGTGCCAGCACCTTTGCGGCGGGATACTACGAGCAGTACTTC	CASTFAAGYYEQYF
TRBV6-1	TRBJ2-7	.	.	TGTGCCAGCAGAGCGGGACAGGTCGACTCCTACGAGCAGTACTTC	CASRAGQVDSYEQYF
TRBV13	TRBJ2-2	.	TRBD2	TGTGCCAGCAGCCGCGGGGAGGGGACGAACACCGGGGAGCTGTTTTTT	CASSRGEGTNTGELFF
TRBV14	TRBJ1-2	.	TRBD1	TGTGCCAGCAGCCAACTTCCAGGGGGCGGCTATGGCTACACCTTC	CASSQLPGGGYGYTF
TRBV9	TRBJ2-5	.	TRBD1	TGTGCCAGCAGCGTCGGACAGGGGAAGAGGTACCAAGAGACCCAGTACTTC	CASSVGQGKRYQETQYF
TRBV4-3	TRBJ2-7	.	.	TGCGCCAGCAGCCAAGCGGCAGGGATGGGGGAGCAGTACTTC	CASSQAAGMGEQYF
TRBV18	TRBJ2-7	.	.	TGTGCCAGCTCATTGGGGAAGGACCACTCCTACGAGCAGTACTTC	CASSLGKDHSYEQYF
TRBV15	TRBJ2-1	once	TRBD2	TGTGCCACCAGCAGAGATTTATCACTAGCGGGTGAGCAGTTCTTC	CATSRDLSLAGEQFF
TRBV6-1	TRBJ2-1	.	.	TGTGCCAGCAGTGTCACGGTGGATGAGCAGTTCTTC	CASSVTVDEQFF
TRBV28	TRBJ1-2	.	TRBD1	TGTGCCAGCAGTATTGACAGGGGATCGCGTGGCTACACCTTC	CASSIDRGSRGYTF
TRBV2	TRBJ1-2	once	.	TGTGCCAGCAGTGAGACAACTAACTATGGCTACACCTTC	CASSETTNYGYTF
TRBV7-9	TRBJ2-7	.	.	TGTGCCAGCAGCTTATTCAGCCCGAGGGTCAGCGAGCAGTACTTC	CASSLFSPRVSEQYF
TRBV7-3	TRBJ2-1	.	.	TGTGCCAGCAGCTTATGGTCAGGGGAAAGTGAGCAGTTCTTC	CASSLWSGESEQFF
TRBV9	TRBJ2-1	.	TRBD2	TGTGCCAGCGGAAACCCGAAGGGCGGGAGCTCCTACAATGAGCAGTTCTTC	CASGNPKGGSSYNEQFF
TRBV4-1	TRBJ1-1	.	.	TGCGCCAGCAGCCGGTTAGGCGCTGAAGCTTTCTTT	CASSRLGAEAFF
TRBV4-3	TRBJ2-2	once	TRBD2	TGCGCCAGCAGCCAAGATTCGTGGTTTTTGGGTAGCGGGAGGACCGGGGAGCTGTTTTTT	CASSQDSWFLGSGRTGELFF
TRBV6-5	TRBJ2-1	.	.	TGTGCCAGCAGTTCGGGCCTGAATGAGCAGTTCTTC	CASSSGLNEQFF